The rows below give T cell receptor beta chains drawn from one sample of a study of T cell responses to AZD1222 COVID-19 vaccine. Libraries were prepared by immunoSEQ multiplex PCR; TCRdb keeps only in-frame clonotypes and omits some of them. The table lists 110,000 or so clones, approximately 92% of them singletons, with approximately 40% in the top ten. Sequencing used peripheral blood, obtained 28 days after the second AZD1222 dose. Receptor source: an adult who received the AZD1222 COVID-19 vaccine. The CDR3 runs from the conserved cysteine through the conserved F or W. A D gene is named only where the DNA matches it firmly. The listing skips clone size in some rows; elsewhere it reads once, few, many or a size class.

>-|TRBJ1-6|-|TRBV5-1
TGCGCCAGCAGCCTCAACGGGGGGCCTGCTAATTCACCCCTCCACTTT
CASSLNGGPANSPLHF
>-|TRBJ2-7|once|TRBV11-3
TGTGCCAGCAGCGGGGAGATTGGCCACGAGCAGTACTTC
CASSGEIGHEQYF
>TRBD1|TRBJ2-3|-|TRBV7-3
TGTGCCAGCAGCTTAATAGGGGGCCCTGTAGATACGCAGTATTTT
CASSLIGGPVDTQYF
>-|TRBJ2-7|-|TRBV5-1
TGCGCCAGCAGCTTGAGCACGGGTTACGAGCAGTACTTC
CASSLSTGYEQYF
>TRBD2|TRBJ2-7|once|TRBV5-1
TGCGCCAGCAGCTTCGGCGCGGGAGAGCTCTACGAGCAGTACTTC
CASSFGAGELYEQYF
>TRBD1|TRBJ1-2|once|TRBV5-1
TGCGCCAGCAGCCCCCCGACAGGGGGAAACTATGGCTACACCTTC
CASSPPTGGNYGYTF
>-|TRBJ2-3|once|TRBV12-5
TGTGCTAGTGGTTTGGGCAGGGTCCCTCTCACAGATACGCAGTATTTT
CASGLGRVPLTDTQYF
>TRBD1|TRBJ2-2|-|TRBV6-5
TGTGCCAGCAGCCCGGGACAGCCGAACACCGGGGAGCTGTTTTTT
CASSPGQPNTGELFF
>-|TRBJ1-2|-|TRBV6-4
TGTGCCAGCAGTGACTCTTGGCAGGGAAAGGGGGGCTACACCTTC
CASSDSWQGKGGYTF
>-|TRBJ1-5|-|TRBV19
TGTGCCAGTAGTATCTCGACCCTTAGCAATCAGCCCCAGCATTTT
CASSISTLSNQPQHF
>-|TRBJ1-2|once|TRBV14
TGTGCCAGCAGCCCTTACAGAACGACTAACTATGGCTACACCTTC
CASSPYRTTNYGYTF
>-|TRBJ2-7|once|TRBV6-6
TGTGCCAGCAGTTACTCGGAGGTTGGGAGCTCCTACGAGCAGTACTTC
CASSYSEVGSSYEQYF
>TRBD2|TRBJ2-7|-|TRBV6-6
TGTGCCAGCAGTTACCCCATGCGGGAGAGGAGGAGCGAGCAGTACTTC
CASSYPMRERRSEQYF